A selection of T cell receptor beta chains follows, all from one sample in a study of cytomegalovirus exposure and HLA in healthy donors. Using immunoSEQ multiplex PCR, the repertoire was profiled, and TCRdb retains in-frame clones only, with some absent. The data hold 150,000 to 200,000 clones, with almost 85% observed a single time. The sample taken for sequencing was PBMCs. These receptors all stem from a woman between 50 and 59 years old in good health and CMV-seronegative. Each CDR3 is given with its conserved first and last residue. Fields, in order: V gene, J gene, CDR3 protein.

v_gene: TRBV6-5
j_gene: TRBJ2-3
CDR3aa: CASSPGTGRYF

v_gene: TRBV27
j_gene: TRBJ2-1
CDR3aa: CASSPGRGSYNEQFF

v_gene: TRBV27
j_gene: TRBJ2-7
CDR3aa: CASSDRTSGGTYEQYF

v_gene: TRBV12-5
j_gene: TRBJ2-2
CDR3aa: CASGSPRGELFF

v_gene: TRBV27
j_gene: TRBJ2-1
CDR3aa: CASSFRLAGGHPYEQFF

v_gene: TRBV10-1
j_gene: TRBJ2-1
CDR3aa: CASRPGTSGTPAYNEQFF

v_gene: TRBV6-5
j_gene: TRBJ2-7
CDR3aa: CASRPGLARYERYF

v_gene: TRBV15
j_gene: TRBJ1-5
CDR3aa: CATSTGPGLSQPQHF

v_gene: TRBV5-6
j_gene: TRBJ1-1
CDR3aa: CASSLGQLRAFF

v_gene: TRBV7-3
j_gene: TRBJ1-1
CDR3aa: CASSSRQGDTEAFF

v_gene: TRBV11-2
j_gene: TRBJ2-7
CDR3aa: CASSPRGSGRHEQYF

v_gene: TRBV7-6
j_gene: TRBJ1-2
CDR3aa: CASSLAHGEAYGYTF

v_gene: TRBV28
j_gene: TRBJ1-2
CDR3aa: CASSLDRGLSGYTF

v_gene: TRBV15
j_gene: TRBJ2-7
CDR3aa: CATSRDRGGREQYF

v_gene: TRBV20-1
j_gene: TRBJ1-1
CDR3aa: CSPRLNTEAFF

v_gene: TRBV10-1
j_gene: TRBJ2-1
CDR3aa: CASSSLIAGVGANEQFF

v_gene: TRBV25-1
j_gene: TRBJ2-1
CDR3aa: CASRLAGVNEQFF

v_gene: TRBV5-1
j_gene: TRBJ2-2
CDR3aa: CASSLTSGNTGELFF